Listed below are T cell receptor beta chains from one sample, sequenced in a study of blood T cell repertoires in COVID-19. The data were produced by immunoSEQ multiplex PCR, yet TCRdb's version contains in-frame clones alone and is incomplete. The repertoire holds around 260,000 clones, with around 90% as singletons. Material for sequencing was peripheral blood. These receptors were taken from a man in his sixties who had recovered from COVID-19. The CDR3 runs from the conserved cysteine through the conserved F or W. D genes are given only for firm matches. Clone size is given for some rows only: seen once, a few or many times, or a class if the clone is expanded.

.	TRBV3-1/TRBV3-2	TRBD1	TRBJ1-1	TGTGCCAGCAGCCCCCGACAGGGTAACACTGAAGCTTTCTTT	CASSPRQGNTEAFF
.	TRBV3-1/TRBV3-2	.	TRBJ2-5	TGTGCCAGCAGCCAAGTTTTGGGACACCTTGAAGAGACCCAGTACTTC	CASSQVLGHLEETQYF
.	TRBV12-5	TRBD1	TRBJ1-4	TGTGCTAGTGGTCCCTGGGACAGGGTAAATGAAAAACTGTTTTTT	CASGPWDRVNEKLFF
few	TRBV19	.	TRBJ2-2	TGTGCCAGTAGTATGCGAGGAGGTGGTACCGGGGAGCTGTTTTTT	CASSMRGGGTGELFF
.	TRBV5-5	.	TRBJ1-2	TGTGCCAGCAGCTTGGTTCAGAAGTATGGCTACACCTTC	CASSLVQKYGYTF
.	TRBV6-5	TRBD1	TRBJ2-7	TGTGCCAGCAGTTCCCGGGACAGGGGGCAATACGAGCAGTACTTC	CASSSRDRGQYEQYF
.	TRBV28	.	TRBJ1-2	TGTGCCAGCAGTTTATGGGCGGCTGGCTACACCTTC	CASSLWAAGYTF
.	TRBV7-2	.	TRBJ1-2	TGTGCCAGCCATGGACAGCCCAACTATGGCTACACCTTC	CASHGQPNYGYTF
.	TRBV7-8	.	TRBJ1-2	TGTGCCAGCAGCTTAGGGTTACAGGCCAAGGGCTATGGCTACACCTTC	CASSLGLQAKGYGYTF
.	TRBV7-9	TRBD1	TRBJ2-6	TGTGCCAGCAGACGACAGGGGGTCAACTCTGGGGCCAACGTCCTGACTTTC	CASRRQGVNSGANVLTF
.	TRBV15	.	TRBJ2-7	TGTGCCACCAGCAGAGATATCGACACAGCCTACGAGCAGTACTTC	CATSRDIDTAYEQYF
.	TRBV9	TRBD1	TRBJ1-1	TGTGCCAGCAGCGTGGGGACAGCCAACACTGAAGCTTTCTTT	CASSVGTANTEAFF
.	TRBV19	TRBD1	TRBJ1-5	TGTGCCAGTAGTAACGGACAGGATAGTCAGCCCCAGCATTTT	CASSNGQDSQPQHF
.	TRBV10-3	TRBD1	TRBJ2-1	TGTGCGGTAAGGGACAGGGAGATCAATGAGCAGTTCTTC	CAVRDREINEQFF
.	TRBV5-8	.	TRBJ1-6	TGTGCCAGCAGCCATGATACAGGGTATAATTCACCCCTCCACTTT	CASSHDTGYNSPLHF
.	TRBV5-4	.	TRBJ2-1	TGTGCCAGCAGCTCCGGAGACTCCTACAATGAGCAGTTCTTC	CASSSGDSYNEQFF
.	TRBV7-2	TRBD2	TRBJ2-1	TGTGCCAGCAGCCCAGTTCGGACTAGTATCTACAATGAGCAGTTCTTC	CASSPVRTSIYNEQFF
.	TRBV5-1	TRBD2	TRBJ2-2	TGCGCCAGCAGCGAACTAGCGGCGAACACCGGGGAGCTGTTTTTT	CASSELAANTGELFF
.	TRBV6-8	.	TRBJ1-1	TGTGCCAGCAGTTACAGGGGAACCGGCACTGAAGCTTTCTTT	CASSYRGTGTEAFF
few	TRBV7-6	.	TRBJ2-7	TGTGCCAGCAGCTACAGCTCCTACGAGCAGTACTTC	CASSYSSYEQYF
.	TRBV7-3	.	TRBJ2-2	TGTGCCAGCAGCTTAGGGCTATTAGGGAACACCGGGGAGCTGTTTTTT	CASSLGLLGNTGELFF
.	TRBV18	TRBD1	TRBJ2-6	TGTGCCAGCTCAGGGGGACAGGGGTTACCCTCTGGGGCCAACGTCCTGACTTTC	CASSGGQGLPSGANVLTF
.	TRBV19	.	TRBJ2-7	TGTGCCAGTAAGGGGGGGACTGCTTCCTCCTACGAGCAGTACTTC	CASKGGTASSYEQYF
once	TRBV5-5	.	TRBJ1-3	TGTGCCAGCAGTTTGGATCTCGGTGGAAACACCATATATTTT	CASSLDLGGNTIYF
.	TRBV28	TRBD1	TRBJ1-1	TGTGCCAGCAGTTTCCCCGGACAGGGGTCGGCTTTCTTT	CASSFPGQGSAFF
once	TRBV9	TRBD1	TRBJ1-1	TGTGCCAGCAGCGTCCTTGGACAGGGGGACACTGAAGCTTTCTTT	CASSVLGQGDTEAFF
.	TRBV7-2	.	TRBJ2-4	TGTGCCAGCAGCTTAGCGTCCCAGTCAATAGCCAAAAACATTCAGTACTTC	CASSLASQSIAKNIQYF
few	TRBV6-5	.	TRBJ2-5	TGTGCCAGCAGTTCGCGCATAGGGGCGCAAGAGACCCAGTACTTC	CASSSRIGAQETQYF
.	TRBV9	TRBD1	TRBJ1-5	TGTGCCAGCAGCGTAGGAACAGGGGCGATCAATCAGCCCCAGCATTTT	CASSVGTGAINQPQHF
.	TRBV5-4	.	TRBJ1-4	TGTGCCAGCAGCTTGAAAGGGCGCGGGGCAACTAATGAAAAACTGTTTTTT	CASSLKGRGATNEKLFF
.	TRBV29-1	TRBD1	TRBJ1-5	TGCAGCGTTTCGACAGGGAGTCTTAGCAATCAGCCCCAGCATTTT	CSVSTGSLSNQPQHF
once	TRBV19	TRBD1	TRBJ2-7	TGTGCCAGTAGTTTAGGGACAGGAGCCTACGAGCAGTACTTC	CASSLGTGAYEQYF
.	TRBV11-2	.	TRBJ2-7	TGTGCCAGCAGCTCCTGGAGGGGCCCCTACGAGCAGTACTTC	CASSSWRGPYEQYF
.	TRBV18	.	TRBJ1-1	TGTGCCAGCTCACCGGACATGAACACTGAAGCTTTCTTT	CASSPDMNTEAFF
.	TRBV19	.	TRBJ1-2	TGTGCCAGTAGTATCGGCAGGGATTATGGCTACACCTTC	CASSIGRDYGYTF
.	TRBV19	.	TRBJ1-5	TGTGCCAGTAGTATTGGGGCAGGTCAGCCCCAGCATTTT	CASSIGAGQPQHF
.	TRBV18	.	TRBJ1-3	TGTGCCAGCTCACCGCCGGGAGGCTCTGGAAACACCATATATTTT	CASSPPGGSGNTIYF
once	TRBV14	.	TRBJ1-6	TGTGCCAGCAGCCAAGATTTTCCGCAGGGAGGGCCGTCCTATAATTCACCCCTCCACTTT	CASSQDFPQGGPSYNSPLHF
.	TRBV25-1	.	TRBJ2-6	TGTGCCAGCAGTGAGCACAGGGTGACTGGGGCCAACGTCCTGACTTTC	CASSEHRVTGANVLTF
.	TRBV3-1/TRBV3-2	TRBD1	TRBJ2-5	TGTGCCAGCAGCCAAGATCAGCCTGGACAGGGTCGTAGGGAGACCCAGTACTTC	CASSQDQPGQGRRETQYF
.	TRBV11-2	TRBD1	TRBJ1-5	TGTGCCAGCAGCTTAGACTCGTCCGGGACAGGGGGCCGGCAGCCCCAGCATTTT	CASSLDSSGTGGRQPQHF
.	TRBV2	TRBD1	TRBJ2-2	TGTGCCAGCAGCGAGACAGGGGGCGGCACCGGGGAGCTGTTTTTT	CASSETGGGTGELFF
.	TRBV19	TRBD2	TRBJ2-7	TGTGCCAGTAGTATAGGGGTTTCGGGGACTAGCGGGGGACCCGGATCCTACGAGCAGTACTTC	CASSIGVSGTSGGPGSYEQYF
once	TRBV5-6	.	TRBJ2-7	TGTGCCAGCAGCTCTACCTACGAGCAGTACTTC	CASSSTYEQYF
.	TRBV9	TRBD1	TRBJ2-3	TGTGCCAGCAGCGTAGGGCGACGGGACAGGGCTGAAGATACGCAGTATTTT	CASSVGRRDRAEDTQYF
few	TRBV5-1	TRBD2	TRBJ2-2	TGCGCCAGCAGCCCGGGACTAGCGGGGAACACCGGGGAGCTGTTTTTT	CASSPGLAGNTGELFF
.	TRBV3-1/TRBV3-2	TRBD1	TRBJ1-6	TGTGCCAGCAGCCAAGATTTGGACAGGGTAGTTTCACCCCTCCACTTT	CASSQDLDRVVSPLHF
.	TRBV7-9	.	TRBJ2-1	TGTGCCAGCAGCTTCACTAGCCTAGGTTCCTACAATGAGCAGTTCTTC	CASSFTSLGSYNEQFF
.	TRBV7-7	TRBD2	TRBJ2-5	TGTGCTAGCAGCCAGAGAGAGGTACCTAGCGGGGCGCAAGAGACCCAGTACTTC	CASSQREVPSGAQETQYF